These T cell receptor beta chains were read from a single sample in a study of blood T cell repertoires in COVID-19. TCRdb's table, derived via immunoSEQ multiplex PCR, lists solely in-frame clones and lacks some. The table includes 45,000 to 55,000 clones, around 84% detected once. What was sequenced was peripheral blood. The origin of the receptors is a man between 45 and 60 years old with active COVID-19. Each CDR3 is given with its conserved first and last residue. Fields, in order: clone size, J gene, D gene, V gene, CDR3 DNA, CDR3 protein. A D gene is named only where the DNA matches it firmly. A clone size is listed for some rows: how often the clone was seen (once, few, many), or a class if it is expanded.

size: .; J: TRBJ2-7; D: TRBD1; V: TRBV19; DNA: TGTGCCACCTCCGGGACAGGGTATTTCGAGCAGTACTTC; CDR3: CATSGTGYFEQYF
size: .; J: TRBJ1-5; D: .; V: TRBV28; DNA: TGTGCCAGCAGTCAGAATCCCAATCAGCCCCAGCATTTT; CDR3: CASSQNPNQPQHF
size: .; J: TRBJ2-3; D: TRBD2; V: TRBV5-5; DNA: TGTGCCAGCAGCCCTTTAGCGGGAGTCACAGATACGCAGTATTTT; CDR3: CASSPLAGVTDTQYF
size: .; J: TRBJ1-4; D: .; V: TRBV18; DNA: TGTGCCACCCGGCGGGGGGAGGCTGAAAAACTGTTTTTT; CDR3: CATRRGEAEKLFF
size: .; J: TRBJ2-7; D: .; V: TRBV7-6; DNA: TGTGCCAGCAGCCCTAGTGCACAGGGTGGAAACGAGCAGTACTTC; CDR3: CASSPSAQGGNEQYF
size: .; J: TRBJ2-1; D: TRBD2; V: TRBV4-3; DNA: TGCGCCAGCAGCCAAGGGTCCAGCGGGGGGGTTGAAAATGAGCAGTTCTTC; CDR3: CASSQGSSGGVENEQFF
size: .; J: TRBJ1-1; D: TRBD1; V: TRBV19; DNA: TGTGCCAGTAGTGCCGGGACAGGGAAGTCACCTGAAGCTTTCTTT; CDR3: CASSAGTGKSPEAFF
size: .; J: TRBJ1-4; D: TRBD1; V: TRBV6-5; DNA: TGTGCCAGCAGCCTCGGGACAGCTAATGAAAAACTGTTTTTT; CDR3: CASSLGTANEKLFF
size: .; J: TRBJ2-7; D: .; V: TRBV28; DNA: TGTGCCTCGCATGGGGGGTCGGCCTACGAGCAGTACTTC; CDR3: CASHGGSAYEQYF
size: once; J: TRBJ2-3; D: .; V: TRBV5-8; DNA: TGTGCCAGCAGCTTGGGGCTAGCGAGGGGTACAGATACGCAGTATTTT; CDR3: CASSLGLARGTDTQYF
size: once; J: TRBJ1-1; D: .; V: TRBV6-2/TRBV6-3; DNA: TGTGCCAGCAGTTGGGGCCTATTGAGGACTGAAGCTTTCTTT; CDR3: CASSWGLLRTEAFF
size: .; J: TRBJ1-1; D: .; V: TRBV5-4; DNA: TGTGCCAGCATTTCGACAGGGAACACTGAAGCTTTCTTT; CDR3: CASISTGNTEAFF
size: .; J: TRBJ2-7; D: .; V: TRBV18; DNA: TGTGCCAGCTCAACGCAAGGACAGACCTACGAGCAGTACTTC; CDR3: CASSTQGQTYEQYF
size: .; J: TRBJ1-5; D: .; V: TRBV19; DNA: TGTGCCAGTAGTATAGATCACAATCAGCCCCAGCATTTT; CDR3: CASSIDHNQPQHF
size: .; J: TRBJ1-5; D: .; V: TRBV18; DNA: TGTGCCAGCTCACAAGACAGCGATCAGCCCCAGCATTTT; CDR3: CASSQDSDQPQHF
size: .; J: TRBJ2-3; D: TRBD2; V: TRBV4-2; DNA: TGTGCCAGCAGCCAAGAAGGGGCTAGCGGCAGCACAGATACGCAGTATTTT; CDR3: CASSQEGASGSTDTQYF
size: .; J: TRBJ1-6; D: .; V: TRBV6-5; DNA: TGTGCCAGCCTTGGGACACCTCCTTCGTCACCCCTCCACTTT; CDR3: CASLGTPPSSPLHF
size: .; J: TRBJ1-6; D: TRBD1; V: TRBV27; DNA: TGTGCCAGCAGGGACAGGGAAGGGTCCTATAATTCACCCCTCCACTTT; CDR3: CASRDREGSYNSPLHF
size: .; J: TRBJ1-1; D: TRBD1; V: TRBV6-4; DNA: TGTGCCAGCAGTGGCTCCGGACAGGGGCTTTTTTTGACTGAAGCTTTCTTT; CDR3: CASSGSGQGLFLTEAFF
size: once; J: TRBJ1-1; D: .; V: TRBV18; DNA: TGTGCCAGCTCACCCGCTTTCAGGGACACTGAAGCTTTCTTT; CDR3: CASSPAFRDTEAFF
size: .; J: TRBJ1-6; D: TRBD1; V: TRBV5-1; DNA: TGCGCCAGCAGCTATGGGACAGATAATTCACCCCTCCACTTT; CDR3: CASSYGTDNSPLHF
size: .; J: TRBJ2-1; D: TRBD1; V: TRBV7-9; DNA: TGTGCCAGCAGCTTAGGCCGAGGACAGGGTGTCAGCAATGAGCAGTTCTTC; CDR3: CASSLGRGQGVSNEQFF
size: .; J: TRBJ1-6; D: TRBD1; V: TRBV19; DNA: TGTGCCAGTAGTATGGGGGACAGGGTCTTTTCACCCCTCCACTTT; CDR3: CASSMGDRVFSPLHF
size: .; J: TRBJ2-1; D: TRBD2; V: TRBV18; DNA: TGTGCCAGCTCACCACAGCTAGCGGGGGGCCAAGGCAATGAGCAGTTCTTC; CDR3: CASSPQLAGGQGNEQFF
size: .; J: TRBJ2-3; D: TRBD2; V: TRBV5-6; DNA: TGTGCCAGCAGCTTGGCTGCTCAGGGACTAGACTACACAGATACGCAGTATTTT; CDR3: CASSLAAQGLDYTDTQYF
size: .; J: TRBJ2-3; D: TRBD2; V: TRBV12-5; DNA: TGTGCTAGTGGTTGGGAGGGTGGTGATACGCAGTATTTT; CDR3: CASGWEGGDTQYF
size: .; J: TRBJ1-1; D: .; V: TRBV6-6; DNA: TGTGCCAGCAGTCCCAACTTACAGGCCCGGGCTTTCTTT; CDR3: CASSPNLQARAFF
size: few; J: TRBJ1-6; D: .; V: TRBV6-5; DNA: TGTGCCAGCAGCTCGGGACGGGAGAATTCACCCCTCCACTTT; CDR3: CASSSGRENSPLHF
size: .; J: TRBJ1-4; D: TRBD1; V: TRBV15; DNA: TGTGCCACCAACAACGTGACAGGGCGAATGGAAAAACTGTTTTTT; CDR3: CATNNVTGRMEKLFF
size: .; J: TRBJ2-2; D: .; V: TRBV15; DNA: TGTGCCACCAGCATGGGGATGATACGGCAGGGTATCACCGGGGAGCTGTTTTTT; CDR3: CATSMGMIRQGITGELFF
size: once; J: TRBJ2-1; D: .; V: TRBV12-2; DNA: TGTGCAAGTCGCTCAGTCGACCGGGGGGATGAGCAGTTCTTC; CDR3: CASRSVDRGDEQFF
size: .; J: TRBJ1-4; D: TRBD1; V: TRBV13; DNA: TGTGCCAGCAGCTTACAGGACAGGAATGAAAAACTGTTTTTT; CDR3: CASSLQDRNEKLFF
size: .; J: TRBJ2-3; D: .; V: TRBV4-1; DNA: TGCGCCAGCAGCCAAGAGATGCGAATCACAGATACGCAGTATTTT; CDR3: CASSQEMRITDTQYF
size: .; J: TRBJ2-5; D: .; V: TRBV6-2/TRBV6-3; DNA: TGTGCCAGCAGTTACGACAGACTGACGGGAGAGACCCAGTACTTC; CDR3: CASSYDRLTGETQYF
size: .; J: TRBJ2-7; D: TRBD2; V: TRBV7-8; DNA: TGTGCCAGCAGCTTAGTGGAGCGGGGGGGCGAGCAGTACTTC; CDR3: CASSLVERGGEQYF
size: .; J: TRBJ2-1; D: .; V: TRBV5-6; DNA: TGTGCCAGCAGCTTGATCCAGGGTTACAATGAGCAGTTCTTC; CDR3: CASSLIQGYNEQFF
size: .; J: TRBJ2-7; D: TRBD1; V: TRBV6-5; DNA: TGTGCCAGCAGTTACAACGACAGGGGCTACGAGCAGTACTTC; CDR3: CASSYNDRGYEQYF
size: .; J: TRBJ2-7; D: .; V: TRBV7-9; DNA: TGTGCCAGCAGCCCCGGCCCCCGTCTAGCAGCCCCAACCTACGAGCAGTACTTC; CDR3: CASSPGPRLAAPTYEQYF
size: .; J: TRBJ2-5; D: .; V: TRBV11-3; DNA: TGTGCCAGCAGCCCCCGTCCGGGAGAGACCCAGTACTTC; CDR3: CASSPRPGETQYF
size: .; J: TRBJ1-4; D: .; V: TRBV7-9; DNA: TGTGCCAGCAGCAAATTCCCTTACAGTGCAACTAATGAAAAACTGTTTTTT; CDR3: CASSKFPYSATNEKLFF
size: .; J: TRBJ2-1; D: TRBD2; V: TRBV15; DNA: TGTGCCACCAGCAGACTAGCGGGGGATCTCTATGAGCAGTTCTTC; CDR3: CATSRLAGDLYEQFF
size: .; J: TRBJ2-3; D: TRBD2; V: TRBV2; DNA: TGTGCCAGCAGTCCTCGTAGCGGGGGGCGCACAGATACGCAGTATTTT; CDR3: CASSPRSGGRTDTQYF
size: few; J: TRBJ2-5; D: TRBD2; V: TRBV9; DNA: TGTGCCAGCAGCCCTAGCGGGGGGGGATACAGGTATCAAGAGACCCAGTACTTC; CDR3: CASSPSGGGYRYQETQYF
size: few; J: TRBJ2-7; D: TRBD2; V: TRBV5-4; DNA: TGTGCCAGCAGCTCGGTGGCGGGGGGCCAGAACGAGCAGTACTTC; CDR3: CASSSVAGGQNEQYF
size: .; J: TRBJ1-2; D: .; V: TRBV24-1; DNA: TGTGCCACCAGTGATAACCGGCAGAGGGGCTACACCTTC; CDR3: CATSDNRQRGYTF
size: .; J: TRBJ1-1; D: .; V: TRBV11-3; DNA: TGTGCCAGCAGCTTACAGGGTCCGAACACTGAAGCTTTCTTT; CDR3: CASSLQGPNTEAFF
size: .; J: TRBJ1-3; D: .; V: TRBV6-5; DNA: TGTGCCAGCAGTCTCGGACATTACTCTGGAAACACCATATATTTT; CDR3: CASSLGHYSGNTIYF
size: .; J: TRBJ2-5; D: .; V: TRBV3-1/TRBV3-2; DNA: TGTGCCAGCAGCCAAGAAATTCCTGGGCCGGGGGTACAAGAGACCCAGTACTTC; CDR3: CASSQEIPGPGVQETQYF
size: .; J: TRBJ2-7; D: .; V: TRBV12-3/TRBV12-4; DNA: TGTGCCAGCAGGCCGACAGGGAGGTACGAGCAGTACTTC; CDR3: CASRPTGRYEQYF
size: .; J: TRBJ2-3; D: .; V: TRBV7-9; DNA: TGTGCCAGCAGCCCCTCGTCCGGGGTCAGCACAGATACGCAGTATTTT; CDR3: CASSPSSGVSTDTQYF
size: .; J: TRBJ2-3; D: .; V: TRBV5-6; DNA: TGTGCCAGCAGCTTGAGGGGCCCAGATACGCAGTATTTT; CDR3: CASSLRGPDTQYF
size: .; J: TRBJ2-1; D: .; V: TRBV27; DNA: TGTGCCAGCAGTTTTACTGCCTACAATGAGCAGTTCTTC; CDR3: CASSFTAYNEQFF
size: few; J: TRBJ2-1; D: TRBD1; V: TRBV28; DNA: TGTGCCAGCAGTACGCCGGGACAGGGCCGTTACAATGAGCAGTTCTTC; CDR3: CASSTPGQGRYNEQFF
size: .; J: TRBJ1-1; D: .; V: TRBV2; DNA: TGTGCCGCTAGGGTGGGGGGGACAAAAGCTTTCTTT; CDR3: CAARVGGTKAFF
size: .; J: TRBJ2-2; D: TRBD2; V: TRBV3-1/TRBV3-2; DNA: TGTGCCAGCAGCCAGGGCAGGGAGGGTCTCAGCTCGGGGGAGCTGTTTTTT; CDR3: CASSQGREGLSSGELFF
size: .; J: TRBJ2-7; D: TRBD2; V: TRBV12-3/TRBV12-4; DNA: TGTGCCAGCAGATCTAGCGGGTACGAGCAGTACTTC; CDR3: CASRSSGYEQYF
size: .; J: TRBJ1-3; D: .; V: TRBV7-8; DNA: TGTGCCAGCAGCCCATTTGGACAGCTCTCTGGAAACACCATATATTTT; CDR3: CASSPFGQLSGNTIYF
size: .; J: TRBJ1-2; D: TRBD1; V: TRBV4-3; DNA: TGCGCCAGCAGCTTCCGGGACAGCCCTATGGGCTACACCTTC; CDR3: CASSFRDSPMGYTF
size: .; J: TRBJ1-2; D: TRBD1; V: TRBV5-5; DNA: TGTGCCAGCAGCCGCCCAGACAGGGGGCAGGATGGCTACACCTTC; CDR3: CASSRPDRGQDGYTF